This is a list of T cell receptor beta chains from one sample in a study of long-term antiretroviral therapy in people with HIV. Sequenced by immunoSEQ multiplex PCR; TCRdb stores in-frame clones only, minus some. The data contain about 24,000 clones, 81% of them singletons. Source: unsorted PBMCs, taken at the start of antiretroviral therapy, before treatment. The receptors were gathered from a woman aged 18-29 years with HIV. Each CDR3 is given with its conserved first and last residue. Fields, in order: clone size, V gene, CDR3 protein. Not all rows give a size; the values are once, few, many and, for expanded clones, a class.

clone_size: -; v_call: TRBV10-3; cdr3_aa: CAISESGGVGQPQHF
clone_size: few; v_call: TRBV4-2; cdr3_aa: CASSQDLGQAYEQYF
clone_size: -; v_call: TRBV2; cdr3_aa: CASSEKGFTEKLFF
clone_size: -; v_call: TRBV28; cdr3_aa: CASRPPGQGLNEQFF
clone_size: -; v_call: TRBV7-9; cdr3_aa: CASSLQYAGGSYNEQFF
clone_size: -; v_call: TRBV5-5; cdr3_aa: CASSLGSGGWYVDTQYF
clone_size: few; v_call: TRBV27; cdr3_aa: CASSLVPQGTGELFF
clone_size: -; v_call: TRBV4-2; cdr3_aa: CASSQDPDTEAFF
clone_size: few; v_call: TRBV27; cdr3_aa: CASSFQMNTGELFF
clone_size: -; v_call: TRBV28; cdr3_aa: CASSRKSLRETQYF
clone_size: few; v_call: TRBV7-2; cdr3_aa: CASSFAHRGNNYGYTF
clone_size: few; v_call: TRBV2; cdr3_aa: CASLTRVSTPREQYF
clone_size: -; v_call: TRBV6-5; cdr3_aa: CASSSSGQSYGYTF
clone_size: -; v_call: TRBV2; cdr3_aa: CASSEAPPDRPLSGNTIYF
clone_size: -; v_call: TRBV19; cdr3_aa: CASSTSGGSYQYF
clone_size: -; v_call: TRBV4-3; cdr3_aa: CASSQVGLAVPNEQFF
clone_size: -; v_call: TRBV6-6; cdr3_aa: CASSRTEPRTQYF
clone_size: -; v_call: TRBV27; cdr3_aa: CASSLGGGNTEAFF
clone_size: -; v_call: TRBV5-1; cdr3_aa: CASSLSWVRGYEQYF
clone_size: -; v_call: TRBV6-1; cdr3_aa: CASSELSRYQRVEQYF
clone_size: -; v_call: TRBV10-3; cdr3_aa: CAVGPPGEQYF
clone_size: -; v_call: TRBV5-1; cdr3_aa: CASSSLEGGTPLQETQYF
clone_size: -; v_call: TRBV4-3; cdr3_aa: CASTRGTSGAYNEQFF
clone_size: -; v_call: TRBV11-1; cdr3_aa: CASSLADEYEQYF
clone_size: -; v_call: TRBV19; cdr3_aa: CASNGRGPNEKLFF
clone_size: -; v_call: TRBV5-1; cdr3_aa: CASSLLPSSYEQYF
clone_size: -; v_call: TRBV13; cdr3_aa: CASSLRTGLIYGYTF
clone_size: -; v_call: TRBV30; cdr3_aa: CAWSPGPGNQPQHF
clone_size: once; v_call: TRBV6-5; cdr3_aa: CASSSTGYEQYF
clone_size: few; v_call: TRBV28; cdr3_aa: CASSSTSTGELFF
clone_size: medium-sized; v_call: TRBV5-1; cdr3_aa: CASSLPGTGIGYTF
clone_size: -; v_call: TRBV7-9; cdr3_aa: CASSISGGAKNIQYF
clone_size: -; v_call: TRBV11-2; cdr3_aa: CASSSTGFSNQPQHF
clone_size: -; v_call: TRBV7-2; cdr3_aa: CASSFGGQLGTTIYF
clone_size: few; v_call: TRBV28; cdr3_aa: CASSLPHSGSRNEQYF
clone_size: medium-sized; v_call: TRBV6-1; cdr3_aa: CASRYGFSYEQYF
clone_size: -; v_call: TRBV5-1; cdr3_aa: CASSLFDVNTEAFF
clone_size: -; v_call: TRBV27; cdr3_aa: CASSLIGGAHEQYF
clone_size: -; v_call: TRBV25-1; cdr3_aa: CASSEIRSNEKLFF
clone_size: once; v_call: TRBV6-5; cdr3_aa: CASSYSTSQNQPQHF
clone_size: -; v_call: TRBV29-1; cdr3_aa: CSVEVSGYEQYF
clone_size: -; v_call: TRBV9; cdr3_aa: CASSVTQGYNEKLFF